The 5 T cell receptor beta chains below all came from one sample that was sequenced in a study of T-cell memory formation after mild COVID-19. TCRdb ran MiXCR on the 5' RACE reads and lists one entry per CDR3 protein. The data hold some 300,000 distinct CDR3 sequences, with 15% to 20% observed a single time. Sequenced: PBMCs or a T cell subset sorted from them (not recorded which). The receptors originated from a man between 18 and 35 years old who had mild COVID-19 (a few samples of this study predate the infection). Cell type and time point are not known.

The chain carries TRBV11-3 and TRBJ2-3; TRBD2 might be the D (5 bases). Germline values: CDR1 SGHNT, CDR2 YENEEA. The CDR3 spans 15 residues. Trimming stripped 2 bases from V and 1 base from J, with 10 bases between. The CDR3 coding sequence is TGTGCCAGCAGCTTAAGGATCGGGGGCACAGATACGCAGTATTTT. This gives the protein CASSLRIGGTDTQYF.

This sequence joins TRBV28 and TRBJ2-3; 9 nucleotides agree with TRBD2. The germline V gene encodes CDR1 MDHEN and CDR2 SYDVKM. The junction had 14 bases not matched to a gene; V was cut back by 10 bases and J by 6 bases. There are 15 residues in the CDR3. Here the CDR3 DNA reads TGTGCCACCTCGAGACTAGCGGCCAATGACGATACGCAGTATTTT. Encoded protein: CATSRLAANDDTQYF.

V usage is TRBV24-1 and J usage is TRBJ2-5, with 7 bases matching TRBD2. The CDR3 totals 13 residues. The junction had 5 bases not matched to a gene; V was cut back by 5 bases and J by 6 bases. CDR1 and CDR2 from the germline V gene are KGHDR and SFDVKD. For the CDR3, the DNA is TGTGCCACCAGTGGGGGGGGGAGGAAGACCCAGTACTTC. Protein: CATSGGGRKTQYF.

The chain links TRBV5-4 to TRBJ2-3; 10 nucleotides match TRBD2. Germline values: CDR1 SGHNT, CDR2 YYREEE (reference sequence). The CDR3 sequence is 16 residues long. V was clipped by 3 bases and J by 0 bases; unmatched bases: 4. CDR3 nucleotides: TGTGCCAGCAGCTACATTAGCGGGGGGAGCACAGATACGCAGTATTTT. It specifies CASSYISGGSTDTQYF.

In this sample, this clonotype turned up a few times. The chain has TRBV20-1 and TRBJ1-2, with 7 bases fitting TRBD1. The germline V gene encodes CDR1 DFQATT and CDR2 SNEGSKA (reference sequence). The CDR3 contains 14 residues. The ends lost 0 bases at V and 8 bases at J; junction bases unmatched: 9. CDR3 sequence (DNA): TGCAGTGCTAGAGATTTTCAGGGGACAGAAGGCTACACCTTC. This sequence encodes CSARDFQGTEGYTF.